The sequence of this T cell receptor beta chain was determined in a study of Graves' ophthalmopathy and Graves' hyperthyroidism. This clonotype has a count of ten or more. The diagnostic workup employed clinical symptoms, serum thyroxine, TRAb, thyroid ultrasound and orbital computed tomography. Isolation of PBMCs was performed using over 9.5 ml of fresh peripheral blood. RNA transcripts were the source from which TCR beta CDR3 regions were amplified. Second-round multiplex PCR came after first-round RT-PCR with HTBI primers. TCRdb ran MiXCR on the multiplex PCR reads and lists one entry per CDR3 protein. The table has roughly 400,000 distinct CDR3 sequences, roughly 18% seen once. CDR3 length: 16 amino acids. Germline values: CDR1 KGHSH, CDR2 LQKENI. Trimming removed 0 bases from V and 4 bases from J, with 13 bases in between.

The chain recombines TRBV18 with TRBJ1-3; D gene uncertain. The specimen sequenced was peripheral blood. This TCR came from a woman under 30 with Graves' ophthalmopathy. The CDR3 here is CASSPPHQLEGNTIYF. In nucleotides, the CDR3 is TGTGCCAGCTCACCACCCCACCAGCTCGAGGGAAACACCATATATTTT.